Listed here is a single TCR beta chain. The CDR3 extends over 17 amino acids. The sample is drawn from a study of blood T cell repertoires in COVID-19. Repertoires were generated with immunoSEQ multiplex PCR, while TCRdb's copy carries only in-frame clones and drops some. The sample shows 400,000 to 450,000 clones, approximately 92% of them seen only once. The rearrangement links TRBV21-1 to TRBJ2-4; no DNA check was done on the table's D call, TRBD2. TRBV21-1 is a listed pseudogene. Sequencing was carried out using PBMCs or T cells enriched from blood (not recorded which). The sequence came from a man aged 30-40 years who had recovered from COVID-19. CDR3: CASSKNAGRQAKNIQYF. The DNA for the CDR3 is TGTGCCAGCAGCAAAAACGCGGGGAGGCAAGCCAAAAACATTCAGTACTTC.